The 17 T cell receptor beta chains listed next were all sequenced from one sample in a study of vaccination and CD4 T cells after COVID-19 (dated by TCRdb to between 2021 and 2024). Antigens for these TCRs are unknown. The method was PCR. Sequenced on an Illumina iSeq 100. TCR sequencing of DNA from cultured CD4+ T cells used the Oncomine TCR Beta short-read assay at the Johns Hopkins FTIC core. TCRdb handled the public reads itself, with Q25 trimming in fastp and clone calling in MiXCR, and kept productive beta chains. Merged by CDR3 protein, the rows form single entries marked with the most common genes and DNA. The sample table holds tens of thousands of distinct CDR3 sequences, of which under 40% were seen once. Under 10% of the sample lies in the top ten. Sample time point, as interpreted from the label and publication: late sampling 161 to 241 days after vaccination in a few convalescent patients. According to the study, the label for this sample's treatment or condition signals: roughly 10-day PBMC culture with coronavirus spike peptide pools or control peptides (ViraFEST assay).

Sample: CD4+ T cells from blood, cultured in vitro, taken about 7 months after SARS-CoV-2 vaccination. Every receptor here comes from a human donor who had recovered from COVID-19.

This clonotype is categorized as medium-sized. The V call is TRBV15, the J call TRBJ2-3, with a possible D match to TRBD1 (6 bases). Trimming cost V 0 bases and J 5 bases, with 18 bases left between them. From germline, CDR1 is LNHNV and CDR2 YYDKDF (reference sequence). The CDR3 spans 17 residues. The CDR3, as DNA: TGTGCCACCAGCAGAGATCGGATGCAGGGGAGTGGAGATACGCAGTATTTT. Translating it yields CATSRDRMQGSGDTQYF.

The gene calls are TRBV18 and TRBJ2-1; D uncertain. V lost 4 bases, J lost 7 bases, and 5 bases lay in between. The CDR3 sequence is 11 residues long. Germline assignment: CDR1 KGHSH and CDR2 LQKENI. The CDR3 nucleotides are TGTGCCAGCTCACAATTAAATGAGCAGTTCTTC. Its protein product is CASSQLNEQFF.

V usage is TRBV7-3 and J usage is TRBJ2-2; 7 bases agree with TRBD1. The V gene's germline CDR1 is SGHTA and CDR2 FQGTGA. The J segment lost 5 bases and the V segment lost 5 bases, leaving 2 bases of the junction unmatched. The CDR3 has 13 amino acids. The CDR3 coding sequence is TGTGCCAGCAGCCCACAGGGGACCGGGGAGCTGTTTTTT. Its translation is CASSPQGTGELFF.

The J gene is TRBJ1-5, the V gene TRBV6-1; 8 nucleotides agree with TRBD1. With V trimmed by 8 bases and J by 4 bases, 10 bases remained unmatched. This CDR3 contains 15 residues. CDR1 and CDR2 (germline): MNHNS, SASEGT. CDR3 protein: CASGKTGGGNQPQHF. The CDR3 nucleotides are TGTGCCAGCGGCAAAACAGGGGGTGGTAATCAGCCCCAGCATTTT.

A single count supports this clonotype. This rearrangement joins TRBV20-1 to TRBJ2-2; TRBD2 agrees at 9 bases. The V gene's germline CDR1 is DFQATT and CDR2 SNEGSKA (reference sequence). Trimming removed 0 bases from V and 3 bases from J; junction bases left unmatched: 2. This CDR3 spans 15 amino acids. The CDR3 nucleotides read TGCAGTGCTAGAGATATAGCGGGAGACACCGGGGAGCTGTTTTTT. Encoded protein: CSARDIAGDTGELFF.

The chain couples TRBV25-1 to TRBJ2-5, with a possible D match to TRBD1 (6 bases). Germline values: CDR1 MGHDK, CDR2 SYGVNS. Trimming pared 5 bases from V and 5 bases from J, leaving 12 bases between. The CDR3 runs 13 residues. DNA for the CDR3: TGTGCCAGCAGTCGACGACAGGTTGAGACCCAGTACTTC. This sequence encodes CASSRRQVETQYF. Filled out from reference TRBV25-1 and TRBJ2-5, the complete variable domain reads EADIYQTPRYLVIGTGKKITLECSQTMGHDKMYWYQQDPGMELHLIHYSYGVNSTEKGDLSSESTVSRIRTEHFPLTLESARPSHTSQYLCASSRRQVETQYFGPGTRLLVL.

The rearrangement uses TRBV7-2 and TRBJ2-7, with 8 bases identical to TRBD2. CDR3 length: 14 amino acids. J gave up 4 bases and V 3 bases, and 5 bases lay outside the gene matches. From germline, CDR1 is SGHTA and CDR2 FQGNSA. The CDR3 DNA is TGTGCCAGCAGCTTCCGACTAGCGAGGTACGAGCAGTACTTC. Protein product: CASSFRLARYEQYF.

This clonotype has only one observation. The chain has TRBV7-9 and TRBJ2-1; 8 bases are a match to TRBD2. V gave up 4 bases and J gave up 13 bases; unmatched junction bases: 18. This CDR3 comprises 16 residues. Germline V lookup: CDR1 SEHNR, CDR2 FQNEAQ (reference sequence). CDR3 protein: CASSSDKVLAVNIQFF. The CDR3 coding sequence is TGTGCCAGCAGCTCCGACAAGGTACTAGCGGTAAACATTCAGTTCTTC.

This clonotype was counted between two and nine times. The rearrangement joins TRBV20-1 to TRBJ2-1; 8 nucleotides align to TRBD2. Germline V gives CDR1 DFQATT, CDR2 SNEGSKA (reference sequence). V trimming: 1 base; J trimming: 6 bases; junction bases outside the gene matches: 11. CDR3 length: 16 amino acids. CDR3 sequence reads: CSARVPAGVGANEQFF. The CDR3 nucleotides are TGCAGTGCTAGAGTTCCAGCGGGAGTAGGGGCCAATGAGCAGTTCTTC.

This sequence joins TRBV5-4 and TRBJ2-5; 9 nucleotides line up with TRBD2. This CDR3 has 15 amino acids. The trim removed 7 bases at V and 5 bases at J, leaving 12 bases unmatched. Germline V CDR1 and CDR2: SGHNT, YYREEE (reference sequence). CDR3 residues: CASRAWGSGRETQYF. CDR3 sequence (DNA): TGTGCCAGCCGAGCTTGGGGCAGCGGGAGGGAGACCCAGTACTTC.

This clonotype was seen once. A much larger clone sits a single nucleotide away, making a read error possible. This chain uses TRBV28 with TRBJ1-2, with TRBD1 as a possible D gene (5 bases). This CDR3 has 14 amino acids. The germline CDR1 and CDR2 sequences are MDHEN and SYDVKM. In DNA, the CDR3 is TGTGCCAGCAGTTTGGGGCGGCGCAACTATGACTACACCTTC. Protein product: CASSLGRRNYDYTF.

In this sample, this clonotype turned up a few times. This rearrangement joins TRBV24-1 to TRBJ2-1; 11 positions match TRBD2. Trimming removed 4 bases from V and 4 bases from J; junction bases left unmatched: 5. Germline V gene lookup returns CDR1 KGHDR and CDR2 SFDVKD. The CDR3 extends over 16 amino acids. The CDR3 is CATSDAGTSGYNEQFF. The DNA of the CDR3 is TGTGCCACCAGTGACGCTGGGACTAGCGGTTACAATGAGCAGTTCTTC.

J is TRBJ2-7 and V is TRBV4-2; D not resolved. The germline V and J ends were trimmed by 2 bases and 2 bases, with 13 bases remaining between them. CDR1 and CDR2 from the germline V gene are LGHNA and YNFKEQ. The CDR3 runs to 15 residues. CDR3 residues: CASSQPRDPPYEQYF. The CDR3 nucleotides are TGTGCCAGCAGCCAACCCCGAGACCCACCCTACGAGCAGTACTTC.

This chain's CDR3 is CASSLASGTYSYEQYF. The CDR3 DNA reads TGTGCCAGCAGCTTAGCCTCCGGGACCTACTCCTACGAGCAGTACTTC. This chain uses TRBV7-9 with TRBJ2-7; D might be TRBD1 or TRBD2, each matching 5 bases. The CDR3 consists of 16 residues. V lost 0 bases and J 0 bases, leaving 12 bases between the germline ends. Germline-derived CDR1 and CDR2 are SEHNR and FQNEAQ (reference sequence).

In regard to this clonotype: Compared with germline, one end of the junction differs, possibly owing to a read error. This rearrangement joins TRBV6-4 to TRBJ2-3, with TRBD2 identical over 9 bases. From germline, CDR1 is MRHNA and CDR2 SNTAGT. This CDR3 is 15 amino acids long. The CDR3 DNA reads TGCGCCAGCAGTGGGGTAGCGGGAGGCACAGATACGCAGTATTTT. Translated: CASSGVAGGTDTQYF.

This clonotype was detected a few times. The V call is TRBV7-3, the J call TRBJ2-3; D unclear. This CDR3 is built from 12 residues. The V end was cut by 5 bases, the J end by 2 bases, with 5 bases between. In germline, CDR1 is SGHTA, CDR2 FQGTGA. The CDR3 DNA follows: TGTGCCAGCAGCCATGACACAGATACGCAGTATTTT. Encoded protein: CASSHDTDTQYF. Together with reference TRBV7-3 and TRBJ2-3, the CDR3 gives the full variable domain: GAGVSQTPSNKVTEKGKYVELRCDPISGHTALYWYRQSLGQGPEFLIYFQGTGAADDSGLPNDRFFAVRPEGSVSTLKIQRTERGDSAVYLCASSHDTDTQYFGPGTRLTVL.

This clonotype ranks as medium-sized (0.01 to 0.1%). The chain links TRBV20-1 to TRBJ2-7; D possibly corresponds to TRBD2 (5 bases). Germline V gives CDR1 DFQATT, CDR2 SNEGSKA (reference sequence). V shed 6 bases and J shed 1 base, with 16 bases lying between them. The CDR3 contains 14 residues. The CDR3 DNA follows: TGCAGTGCCCCCGCGAGCGGAGGTTCCTACGAGCAGTACTTC. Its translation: CSAPASGGSYEQYF.